The clone carrying this TCR beta chain was seen a single time. Its antigen is as yet unknown. Researchers used the Oncomine TCR Beta short-read assay to sequence DNA from cultured CD4+ T cells. The authors extracted genomic DNA from cultured CD4+ T cells. A single record per CDR3 protein comes from TCRdb applying MiXCR to the PCR reads. Here the sample spans some 10,000 distinct CDR3 sequences, about two thirds being singletons. The J segment lost 3 bases and the V segment lost 1 base, leaving 3 bases of the junction unmatched. From germline, CDR1 is DFQATT and CDR2 SNEGSKA (reference sequence). The CDR3 length is 14 residues. These data are taken from a study of vaccination and CD4 T cells after COVID-19. Study overall: Convalescent donors: six male, four female; seven Caucasian, two Asian, one multiracial, two Hispanic. Study-wide findings and caveats: SARS-CoV-2-reactive clonotypes showed a nonsignificant median rise from about 22 to 38.

The treatment: roughly nine-day PBMC culture with coronavirus spike peptide pools or control peptides (ViraFEST assay). ViraFEST stimulated the growth of antigen-specific T cells using peptide pools and subsequently profiled their TCRs by sequencing. This chain connects TRBV20-1 to TRBJ1-5, with 7 nucleotides matching TRBD1. Sequencing was performed on CD4+ T cells from blood, cultured in vitro, taken before SARS-CoV-2 vaccination. This receptor was identified in a human donor who had recovered from COVID-19. CDR3 residues: CSARAGQHNQPQHF. Here the CDR3 DNA reads TGCAGTGCTAGAGCGGGACAGCACAATCAGCCCCAGCATTTT.